This T cell receptor beta chain was observed in a study of cytomegalovirus exposure and HLA in healthy donors. Use of 60 Vbeta and 13 Jbeta primers characterized the PCR. The protocol was immunoSEQ multiplex PCR, while the TCRdb copy is restricted to in-frame clones and leaves out a portion. The sample contains under 200,000 clones, roughly 80% of which appear only once. This clone was counted only a few times. The germline CDR1 and CDR2 sequences are SEHNR and FQNEAQ (reference sequence). The CDR3 contains 13 residues. Trimming took 5 bases from V and 1 from J, leaving 8 bases between them. V gene TRBV7-9 combines with J gene TRBJ1-1, with D perhaps TRBD1 (5 bases). The sequence was collected from a man in his fifties or sixties in good health and CMV-seropositive. The specimen was PBMCs. The CDR3 DNA sequence: TGTGCCAGCAGCGACAGATCGAACACTGAAGCTTTCTTT. Protein sequence: CASSDRSNTEAFF.